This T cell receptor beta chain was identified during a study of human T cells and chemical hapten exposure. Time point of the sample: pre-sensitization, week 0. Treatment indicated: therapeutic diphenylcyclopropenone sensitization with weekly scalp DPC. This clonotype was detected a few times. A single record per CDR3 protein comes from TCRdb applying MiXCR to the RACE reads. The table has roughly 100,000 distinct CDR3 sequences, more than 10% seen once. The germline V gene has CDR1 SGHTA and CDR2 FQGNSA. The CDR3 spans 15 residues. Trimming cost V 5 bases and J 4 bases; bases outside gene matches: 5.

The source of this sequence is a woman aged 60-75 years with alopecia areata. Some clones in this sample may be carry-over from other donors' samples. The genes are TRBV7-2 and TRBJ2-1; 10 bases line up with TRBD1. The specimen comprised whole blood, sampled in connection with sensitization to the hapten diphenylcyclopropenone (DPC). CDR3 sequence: CASSVGQGGYNEQFF. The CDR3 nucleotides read TGTGCCAGCAGCGTCGGACAGGGGGGGTACAATGAGCAGTTCTTC.